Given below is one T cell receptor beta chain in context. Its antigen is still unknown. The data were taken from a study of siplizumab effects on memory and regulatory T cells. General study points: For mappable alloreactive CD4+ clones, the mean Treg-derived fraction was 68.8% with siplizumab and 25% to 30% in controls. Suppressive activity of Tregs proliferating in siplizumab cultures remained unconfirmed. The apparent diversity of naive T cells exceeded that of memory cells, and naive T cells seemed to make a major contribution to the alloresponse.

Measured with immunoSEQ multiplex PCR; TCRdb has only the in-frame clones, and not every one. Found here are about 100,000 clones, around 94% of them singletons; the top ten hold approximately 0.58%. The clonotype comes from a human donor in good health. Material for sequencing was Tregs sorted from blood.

CDR3 DNA: TGTGCCAGTACCCTCTACTCCAAAAGAGGAAACACTGAAGCTTTCTTT. Amino acid sequence: CASTLYSKRGNTEAFF. This chain uses TRBV19 with TRBJ1-1; D remains unclear. The CDR3 runs to 16 residues. V was trimmed by 7 bases and J by 2 bases, leaving 20 bases between them. The germline gives CDR1 LNHDA, CDR2 SQIVND (reference sequence).